The 17 T cell receptor beta chains given below trace back to one sample, sequenced in a study of T cell repertoires in cytomegalovirus infection (dated by TCRdb to the late 2010s). Sequencing was carried out with an Illumina HiSeq 1500. The public reads were quality trimmed at Q25 with fastp and then assembled into clones with MiXCR by TCRdb, keeping productive beta chains. Every distinct CDR3 protein forms one entry, paired with its most common genes and DNA. Here the sample has about 680,000 distinct CDR3 sequences; 20% to 30% occur a single time. The ten largest clones capture roughly 8% of the sample. The sample taken for sequencing was CD8+ T cells from PBMCs. The receptors shown here come from a human donor in good health (CMV status not recorded). Some clones in this sample may be carry-over from other donors' samples.

V usage is TRBV6-6 and J usage is TRBJ2-7; D gene uncertain. V lost 11 bases to trimming and J lost 3 bases, with 17 bases between them. Germline V gene data show CDR1 as MNHNY and CDR2 as SVGAGI (reference sequence). There are 13 residues in the CDR3. DNA for the CDR3: TGTGCCTTGCGAGGCAGCAACTACTACGAGCAGTACGTC. This encodes CALRGSNYYEQYV.

CDR3 sequence reads: CASSASSGEYNEQFF. The CDR3 DNA reads as TGTGCCAGCAGTGCATCTAGCGGGGAATACAATGAGCAGTTCTTC. This chain connects TRBV2 to TRBJ2-1; 9 nucleotides line up with TRBD2. The CDR3 length is 15 residues. Trimming cost V 4 bases and J 4 bases; bases outside gene matches: 5. In germline, CDR1 is SNHLY, CDR2 FYNNEI.

This chain links TRBV25-1 with TRBJ2-1, with 7 bases identical to TRBD2. Germline CDR1 and CDR2: MGHDK and SYGVNS. The V segment lost 11 bases and the J segment 7 bases; nucleotides outside the gene matches: 11. This CDR3 is built from 13 residues. The CDR3 spells CARLGGSGNEQFF. The DNA of the CDR3 is TGTGCCCGGCTGGGGGGGTCTGGGAATGAGCAGTTCTTC.

This clonotype was observed many times. The chain couples TRBV7-9 to TRBJ2-2; the D is unclear. The CDR3 loop spans 14 amino acids. CDR1 and CDR2 (germline): SEHNR, FQNEAQ (reference sequence). The germline V and J ends were trimmed by 2 bases and 1 base, with 5 bases remaining between them. Written as DNA, the CDR3 is TGTGCCAGCAGCTTACCCGAGAACACCGGGGAGCTGTTTTTT. It translates to CASSLPENTGELFF. Looking up the rest from reference TRBV7-9 and TRBJ2-2 gives the full variable domain: DTGVSQNPRHKITKRGQNVTFRCDPISEHNRLYWYRQTLGQGPEFLTYFQNEAQLEKSRLLSDRFSAERPKGSFSTLEIQRTEQGDSAMYLCASSLPENTGELFFGEGSRLTVL.

The table lists this clonotype with a few counts. This rearrangement joins TRBV7-6 to TRBJ2-2, with TRBD2 identical over 11 bases. The junction had 1 base not matched to a gene; V was cut back by 1 base and J by 0 bases. In germline, CDR1 is SGHVS, CDR2 FNYEAQ. The CDR3 has 17 amino acids. The CDR3 region has the DNA TGTGCCAGCAGCTTAGAACTAGCGGGGGCGAACACCGGGGAGCTGTTTTTT. It translates to CASSLELAGANTGELFF.

The chain combines TRBV7-4 with TRBJ2-4; 8 nucleotides match TRBD2. Germline V CDR1 and CDR2: SGHVT, SQSDAQ. CDR3 length: 16 residues. Unmatched junction bases numbered 10, after V lost 6 bases and J lost 3 bases. The CDR3 loop is CASSPAGGPVKNIQYF. As DNA, the CDR3 is TGTGCCAGCAGTCCTGCGGGGGGTCCAGTCAAAAACATTCAGTACTTC.

Concerning this clonotype: Possible read error: a much larger clone is one base away. The chain uses TRBV7-6 and TRBJ2-7; D may be TRBD1 (6 bases). This CDR3 spans 14 amino acids. The germline V gene encodes CDR1 SGHVS and CDR2 FNYEAQ. The CDR3 region has the DNA TGTGTCAGCAGCTTAGTTGCAGGGGCGTACGAGCAGTACGTC. Its translation: CVSSLVAGAYEQYV.

This chain joins TRBV10-3 and TRBJ2-3; perhaps D is TRBD1 or TRBD2 (6 bases each). Trimming took 6 bases from V and 0 from J, leaving 10 bases between them. Germline V gene sequence: CDR1 ENHRY, CDR2 SYGVKD. CDR3 length: 14 amino acids. The chain's CDR3 is CAIRLGGSTDTQYF. CDR3 sequence (DNA): TGTGCCATCAGGTTAGGGGGGAGCACAGATACGCAGTATTTT.

The chain has TRBV28 and TRBJ2-7; 9 positions match TRBD1. Germline CDR1 MDHEN, CDR2 SYDVKM. V shed 6 bases, J shed 6 bases, and the junction held 15 bases outside the gene matches. The CDR3 sequence is 16 residues long. CDR3 nucleotide sequence: TGTGCCAGCAGCACATTATACAGGGGGCTCTCTCTCGAGCAGTACGTC. This codes for CASSTLYRGLSLEQYV.

In this sample, this clonotype turned up many times. V and J are TRBV7-2 and TRBJ1-1, with D hard to call. Looked up from germline, CDR1 is SGHTA and CDR2 is FQGNSA. V lost 1 base, J lost 1 base, and 10 bases lay in between. The CDR3 is made up of 15 amino acids. The CDR3 sequence: CASSLGWLGNTEAFF. In DNA, the CDR3 is TGTGCCAGCAGCTTAGGTTGGTTAGGGAACACTGAAGCTTTCTTT.

The chain carries TRBV29-1 and TRBJ1-2, with 7 nucleotides matching TRBD1. The ends lost 1 base at V and 0 bases at J; junction bases unmatched: 5. From germline, CDR1 is SQVTM and CDR2 ANQGSEA. The CDR3 is 15 amino acids. The CDR3 region has the DNA TGCAGCGTTGAAGGTTGGACAGGACCTAACTATGGCTACACCTTC. Residues: CSVEGWTGPNYGYTF. Full variable domain (missing parts from reference TRBV29-1 and TRBJ1-2): SAVISQKPSRDICQRGTSLTIQCQVDSQVTMMFWYRQQPGQSLTLIATANQGSEATYESGFVIDKFPISRPNLTFSTLTVSNMSPEDSSIYLCSVEGWTGPNYGYTFGSGTRLTVV.

This clonotype was detected only a few times. The CDR3 nucleotides are TGCGCCAGCAGCCCTTCAGGGATACCGGGAGGTTACAATGAGCAGTTCTTC. This gives the protein CASSPSGIPGGYNEQFF. This chain links TRBV4-3 with TRBJ2-1; 7 nucleotides align to TRBD2. CDR1 and CDR2 from the germline V gene are LGHNA and YSLEER. The CDR3 runs 17 residues. V shed 4 bases, J shed 4 bases, and the junction held 13 bases outside the gene matches.

This clonotype has a handful of counts. V and J are TRBV5-1 and TRBJ2-6; D unclear. V was cut by 1 base and J by 0 bases, with 11 bases left in between. Germline CDR1 reads SGHRS; CDR2 reads YFSETQ. The CDR3 totals 17 residues. This CDR3 reads CASSLSGGSSGANVLTF. The CDR3 DNA follows: TGCGCCAGCAGCTTGTCTGGCGGCAGCTCTGGGGCCAACGTCCTGACTTTC.

The genes are TRBV7-9 and TRBJ1-4; D ambiguous. V lost 4 bases, J lost 3 bases, and 15 bases lay in between. Germline V lookup: CDR1 SEHNR, CDR2 FQNEAQ (reference sequence). CDR3 length: 16 amino acids. CDR3 sequence: CASSSAIGRPNEKLFF. CDR3 DNA sequence: TGTGCCAGCAGCTCCGCGATAGGGCGACCTAATGAAAAACTGTTTTTT.

The rearrangement joins TRBV7-6 to TRBJ2-2, with 7 bases lining up with TRBD1. CDR3 length: 17 amino acids. Per the germline V gene, CDR1 is SGHVS and CDR2 is FNYEAQ. The V segment lost 3 bases and the J segment 4 bases; nucleotides outside the gene matches: 11. The CDR3 is CASSFATWDRSTGELFF. The CDR3 nucleotides read TGTGCCAGCAGCTTCGCCACTTGGGACAGAAGCACCGGGGAGCTGTTTTTT.

This clonotype has just a few counts. The J gene is TRBJ1-6, the V gene TRBV7-9, with a tentative D call TRBD1 (5 bases). V lost 2 bases, J lost 6 bases, and 5 bases lay in between. The CDR3 length is 13 residues. Germline CDR1 SEHNR, CDR2 FQNEAQ (reference sequence). The CDR3 loop is CASSLRGNSPLHF. The CDR3 DNA reads as TGTGCCAGCAGCTTAAGGGGTAATTCACCCCTCCACTTT.

The chain joins TRBV7-9 to TRBJ2-3; 9 nucleotides match TRBD2. Germline V gene lookup returns CDR1 SEHNR and CDR2 FQNEAQ (reference sequence). CDR3 length equals 15 residues. J was trimmed by 0 bases and V by 6 bases; bases with no gene match: 4. CDR3 loop: CASRSLAGSTDTQYF. Here the CDR3 DNA reads TGTGCCAGCAGGTCCCTAGCGGGGAGCACAGATACGCAGTATTTT.